The rows below give T cell receptor beta chains drawn from one sample of a study of T cells after yellow fever vaccination. Using its own MiXCR run on the 5' RACE reads, TCRdb lists one record per CDR3 protein. This sample has around 200,000 distinct CDR3 sequences, with about 11% found just once. The material was CD8+ T cells sorted from PBMCs, obtained 15 days after the yellow fever booster vaccination. These receptors originate from a man aged 18-30 years who received the YFV17D yellow fever vaccine. Both conserved end residues are part of each CDR3. The D gene is left open where the match is weak. Clone size appears in some rows only: once, few, many, or a class for an expanded clone.

>TRBJ2-3|medium-sized|-|TRBV20-1
CSARARDEGRDTQYF
TGCAGTGCTAGAGCCCGGGACGAAGGAAGAGATACGCAGTATTTT
>TRBJ2-1|-|TRBD2|TRBV27
CASSLTGGTYNEQFF
TGTGCCAGCAGTTTAACGGGGGGGACATACAATGAGCAGTTCTTC
>TRBJ1-5|-|-|TRBV6-2/TRBV6-3
CASSHGGAQPQHF
TGTGCCAGCAGTCACGGGGGGGCTCAGCCCCAGCATTTT
>TRBJ2-1|-|TRBD1|TRBV29-1
CSVEGQGQGGGEQFF
TGCAGCGTTGAAGGCCAGGGACAGGGAGGTGGTGAGCAGTTCTTC
>TRBJ1-1|few|TRBD1|TRBV25-1
CASSDPGTDRRCF
TGTGCCAGCAGTGACCCCGGGACAGACCGGCGATGTTTT
>TRBJ2-5|few|TRBD2|TRBV7-9
CASNLIPHGRAGETQYF
TGTGCCAGCAATCTAATCCCTCACGGGAGGGCCGGGGAGACCCAGTACTTC
>TRBJ1-6|few|-|TRBV20-1
CSASQGESSPLHF
TGCAGTGCTAGCCAGGGAGAGAGTTCACCCCTCCACTTT
>TRBJ2-3|few|TRBD2|TRBV9
CASSARAGGHPDTQYF
TGTGCCAGCAGCGCACGAGCGGGGGGACATCCAGATACGCAGTATTTT
>TRBJ1-5|few|-|TRBV7-6
CASSSEPPPPHQPQHF
TGTGCCAGCAGCTCTGAACCACCACCCCCACATCAGCCCCAGCATTTT
>TRBJ2-2|few|-|TRBV5-1
CASRREIFNAGELFF
TGCGCCAGCAGACGCGAGATTTTTAACGCCGGGGAGCTGTTTTTT
>TRBJ2-1|-|-|TRBV20-1
CSARDFQKPNNEQFF
TGCAGTGCTAGAGATTTCCAGAAGCCGAACAATGAGCAGTTCTTC
>TRBJ2-5|few|-|TRBV27
CASSLSPSVETQYF
TGTGCCAGCAGTTTATCACCCAGCGTGGAGACCCAGTACTTC
>TRBJ1-3|few|-|TRBV9
CASSVWGTGNTIYF
TGTGCCAGCAGCGTTTGGGGGACTGGAAACACCATATATTTT
>TRBJ2-3|few|TRBD1|TRBV7-2
CASSRVGTGVLDTQYF
TGTGCCAGCAGCCGGGTAGGGACAGGGGTGTTAGATACGCAGTATTTT
>TRBJ2-1|-|TRBD2|TRBV9
CASSAPTSGGYNEQFF
TGTGCCAGCAGCGCACCAACTAGCGGGGGTTACAATGAGCAGTTCTTC
>TRBJ2-6|many|-|TRBV6-4
CASTPSGASLSGANVLTF
TGTGCCAGCACACCTTCGGGAGCTTCCCTCTCTGGGGCCAACGTCCTGACTTTC
>TRBJ2-2|-|-|TRBV24-1
CATSPGGNTGELFF
TGTGCCACCTCCCCTGGGGGGAACACCGGGGAGCTGTTTTTT
>TRBJ1-1|-|-|TRBV10-3
CAISDRESTEAFF
TGTGCCATCAGTGACAGGGAGTCCACTGAAGCTTTCTTT
>TRBJ2-4|-|-|TRBV7-9
CASSPPPVNIQYF
TGTGCCAGCAGCCCCCCCCCCGTAAACATTCAGTACTTC
>TRBJ1-2|-|-|TRBV6-2/TRBV6-3
CASSYIFRVRYGYTF
TGTGCCAGCAGTTACATTTTCCGGGTCCGCTATGGCTACACCTTC
>TRBJ1-1|-|-|TRBV19
CASSKRAGPNTEAFF
TGTGCCAGTAGTAAACGGGCCGGCCCGAACACTGAAGCTTTCTTT
>TRBJ1-2|many|-|TRBV4-3
CASSQGTGNLHGYTF
TGCGCCAGCAGCCAAGGCACAGGGAATCTGCATGGCTACACCTTC
>TRBJ2-3|-|-|TRBV7-2
CASRQYGGATDTQYF
TGTGCCAGCAGACAATATGGGGGGGCGACAGATACGCAGTATTTT
>TRBJ1-1|-|-|TRBV18
CASSPEEGEAFF
TGTGCCAGCTCACCGGAGGAGGGGGAAGCTTTCTTT
>TRBJ2-7|-|-|TRBV20-1
CSARGGDEQYF
TGCAGTGCTCGGGGCGGGGACGAGCAGTACTTC
>TRBJ2-3|-|TRBD2|TRBV28
CASSFLLGGRDTQYF
TGTGCCAGCAGTTTCTTGTTGGGGGGGAGAGATACGCAGTATTTT
>TRBJ2-2|-|-|TRBV6-5
CASSYERVGELFF
TGTGCCAGCAGTTACGAGAGGGTAGGGGAGCTGTTTTTT
>TRBJ2-7|-|TRBD1|TRBV5-1
CASSPRPTGVIGDRYEQYF
TGCGCCAGCAGCCCCAGGCCAACAGGGGTTATCGGGGATCGGTACGAGCAGTACTTC
>TRBJ1-6|few|TRBD1|TRBV20-1
CSAFSGQGSNSPLHF
TGCAGTGCTTTTAGCGGACAGGGGAGTAATTCACCCCTCCACTTT
>TRBJ2-5|-|-|TRBV7-9
CASSHPGVEGTQYF
TGTGCCAGCAGCCACCCGGGAGTAGAGGGGACCCAGTACTTC
>TRBJ1-1|few|TRBD1|TRBV7-8
CASRGTGGFRNTEAFF
TGTGCCAGCAGAGGGACAGGGGGCTTCAGGAACACTGAAGCTTTCTTT
>TRBJ2-6|many|-|TRBV29-1
CSVALGMKVSGANVLTF
TGCAGCGTTGCTTTAGGAATGAAGGTCTCTGGGGCCAACGTCCTGACTTTC
>TRBJ2-2|-|-|TRBV6-5
CARTSTGELFF
TGTGCCAGGACAAGTACCGGGGAGCTGTTTTTT
>TRBJ2-3|few|-|TRBV4-1
CASSPGPSTDTQYF
TGCGCCAGCAGCCCGGGACCCAGCACAGATACGCAGTATTTT
>TRBJ2-1|-|TRBD1|TRBV5-8
CASSLGTGAHNEQFF
TGTGCCAGCAGCTTGGGGACAGGGGCCCACAATGAGCAGTTCTTC
>TRBJ2-1|-|TRBD1|TRBV12-3/TRBV12-4
CASSVTGGFEQFF
TGTGCCAGCAGTGTGACAGGGGGATTTGAGCAGTTCTTC
>TRBJ1-1|few|-|TRBV7-9
CALRGRTNTEAFF
TGTGCCCTTAGGGGACGGACGAACACTGAAGCTTTCTTT
>TRBJ1-6|few|-|TRBV7-8
CASSPKGQSSYNSPLHF
TGTGCCAGCAGCCCCAAGGGTCAAAGCTCCTATAATTCACCCCTCCACTTT
>TRBJ2-3|few|-|TRBV11-2
CASSLSLYSTDTQYF
TGTGCCAGCAGCTTAAGTCTCTATAGCACAGATACGCAGTATTTT
>TRBJ2-6|-|-|TRBV7-8
CASSITDSGANVLTF
TGTGCCAGCAGCATCACAGACTCTGGGGCCAACGTCCTGACTTTC